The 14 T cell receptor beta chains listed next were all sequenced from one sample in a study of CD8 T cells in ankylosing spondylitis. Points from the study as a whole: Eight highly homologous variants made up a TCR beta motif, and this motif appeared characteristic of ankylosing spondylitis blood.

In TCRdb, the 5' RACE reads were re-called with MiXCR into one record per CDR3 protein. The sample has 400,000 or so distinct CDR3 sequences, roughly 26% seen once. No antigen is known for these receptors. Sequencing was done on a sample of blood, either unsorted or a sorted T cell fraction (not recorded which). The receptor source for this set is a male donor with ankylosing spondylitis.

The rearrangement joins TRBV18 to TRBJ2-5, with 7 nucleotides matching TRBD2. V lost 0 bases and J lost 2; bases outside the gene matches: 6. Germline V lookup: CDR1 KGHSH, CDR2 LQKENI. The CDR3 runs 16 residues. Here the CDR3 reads CASSPPLAGEQETQYF. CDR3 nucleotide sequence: TGTGCCAGCTCACCACCGTTAGCGGGTGAACAAGAGACCCAGTACTTC.

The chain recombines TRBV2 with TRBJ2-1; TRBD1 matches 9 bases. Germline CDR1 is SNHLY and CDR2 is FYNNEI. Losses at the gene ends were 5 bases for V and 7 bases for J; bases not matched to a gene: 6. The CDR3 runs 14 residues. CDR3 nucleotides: TGTGCCAGCAGTACGCCGGACAGGGGAAATGAGCAGTTCTTC. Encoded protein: CASSTPDRGNEQFF.

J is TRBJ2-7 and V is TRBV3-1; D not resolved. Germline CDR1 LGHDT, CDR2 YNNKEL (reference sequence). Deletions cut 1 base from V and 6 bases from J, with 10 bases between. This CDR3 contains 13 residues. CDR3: CASSQVLSSEQYV. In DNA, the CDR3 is TGTGCCAGCAGCCAAGTTCTATCGAGCGAGCAGTACGTC.

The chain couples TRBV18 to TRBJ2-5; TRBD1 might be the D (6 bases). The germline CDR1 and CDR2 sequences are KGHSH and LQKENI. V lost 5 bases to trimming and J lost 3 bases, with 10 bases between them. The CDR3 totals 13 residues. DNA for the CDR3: TGTGCCAGCTCATACGACAGGAAAGAGACCCAGTACTTC. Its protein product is CASSYDRKETQYF. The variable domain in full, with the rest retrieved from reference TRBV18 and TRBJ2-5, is NAGVMQNPRHLVRRRGQEARLRCSPMKGHSHVYWYRQLPEEGLKFMVYLQKENIIDESGMPKERFSAEFPKEGPSILRIQQVVRGDSAAYFCASSYDRKETQYFGPGTRLLVL.

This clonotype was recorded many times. Here the CDR3 reads CSAIPVGEETQYF. CDR3 DNA sequence: TGCAGTGCTATCCCAGTTGGGGAAGAGACCCAGTACTTC. The chain has TRBV20-1 and TRBJ2-5; D gene ambiguous. The V and J ends lost 4 bases and 3 bases respectively, with 12 bases between them. Germline CDR1 DFQATT, CDR2 SNEGSKA (reference sequence). The CDR3 runs to 13 residues.

The CDR3 region is CSASRGDYNEQFF. In DNA, the CDR3 is TGCAGTGCTAGCCGGGGAGACTACAATGAGCAGTTCTTC. The chain carries TRBV20-1 and TRBJ2-1; maybe TRBD2 (5 bases). Germline V gene lookup returns CDR1 DFQATT and CDR2 SNEGSKA (reference sequence). V was trimmed by 3 bases and J by 3 bases, leaving 9 bases between them. This CDR3 has 13 residues.

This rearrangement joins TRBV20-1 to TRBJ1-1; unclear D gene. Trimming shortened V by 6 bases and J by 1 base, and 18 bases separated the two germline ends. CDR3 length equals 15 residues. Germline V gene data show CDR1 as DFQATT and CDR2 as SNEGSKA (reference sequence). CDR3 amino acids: CSAHNRRGENTEAFF. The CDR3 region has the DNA TGCAGTGCCCACAACCGACGTGGGGAGAACACTGAAGCTTTCTTT.

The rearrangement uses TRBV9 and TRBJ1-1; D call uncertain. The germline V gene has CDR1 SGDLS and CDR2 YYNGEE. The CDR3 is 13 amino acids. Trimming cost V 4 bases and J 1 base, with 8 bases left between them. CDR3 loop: CASSTAPNTEAFF. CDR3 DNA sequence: TGTGCCAGCAGCACAGCACCGAACACTGAAGCTTTCTTT.

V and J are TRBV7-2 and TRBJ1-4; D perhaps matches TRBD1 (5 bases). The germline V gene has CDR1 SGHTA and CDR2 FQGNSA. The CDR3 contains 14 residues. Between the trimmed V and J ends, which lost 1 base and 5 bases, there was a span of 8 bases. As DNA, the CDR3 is TGTGCCAGCAGCTTAGGGGGCGGGAATGAAAAACTGTTTTTT. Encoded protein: CASSLGGGNEKLFF.

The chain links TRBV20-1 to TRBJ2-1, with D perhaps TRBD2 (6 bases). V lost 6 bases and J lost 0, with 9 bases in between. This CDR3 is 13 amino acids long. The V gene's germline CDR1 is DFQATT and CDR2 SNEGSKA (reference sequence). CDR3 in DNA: TGCAGTGCCGGGACTCGCTCCTACAATGAGCAGTTCTTC. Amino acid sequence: CSAGTRSYNEQFF.

CDR3 DNA sequence: TGTGCCAGCAGCACCGGCAGGGGCCATGAGCAGTTCTTC. This encodes CASSTGRGHEQFF. This chain uses TRBV12-3 or TRBV12-4 with TRBJ2-1; TRBD1 is a possible D gene (6 bases). The CDR3 is 13 residues long. Between the trimmed V and J ends, which lost 6 bases and 8 bases, there was a span of 14 bases.

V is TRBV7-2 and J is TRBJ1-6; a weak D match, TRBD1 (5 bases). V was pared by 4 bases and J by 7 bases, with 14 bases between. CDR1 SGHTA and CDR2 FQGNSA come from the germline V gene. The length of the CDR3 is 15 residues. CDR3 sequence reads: CASSSGGRENSPLHF. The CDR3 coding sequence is TGTGCCAGCAGCTCCGGGGGACGGGAAAATTCACCCCTCCACTTT.

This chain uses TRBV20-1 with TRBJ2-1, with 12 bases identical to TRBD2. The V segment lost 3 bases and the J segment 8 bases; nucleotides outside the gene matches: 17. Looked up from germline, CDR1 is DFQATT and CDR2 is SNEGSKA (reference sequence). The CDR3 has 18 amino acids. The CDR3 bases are TGCAGTGCTAGTCCTCCCCCAATTACTAGCGGGAGGACCCATGAGCAGTTCTTC. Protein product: CSASPPPITSGRTHEQFF.

The CDR3 sequence: CASSSTGTMAGKLFF. As DNA, the CDR3 is TGCGCCAGCAGCTCAACCGGGACAATGGCGGGGAAACTGTTTTTT. This chain links TRBV5-1 with TRBJ1-4; maybe TRBD1 (6 bases). Trimming removed 3 bases from V and 11 bases from J, with 20 bases in between. Germline assignment: CDR1 SGHRS and CDR2 YFSETQ. The CDR3 has 15 residues.